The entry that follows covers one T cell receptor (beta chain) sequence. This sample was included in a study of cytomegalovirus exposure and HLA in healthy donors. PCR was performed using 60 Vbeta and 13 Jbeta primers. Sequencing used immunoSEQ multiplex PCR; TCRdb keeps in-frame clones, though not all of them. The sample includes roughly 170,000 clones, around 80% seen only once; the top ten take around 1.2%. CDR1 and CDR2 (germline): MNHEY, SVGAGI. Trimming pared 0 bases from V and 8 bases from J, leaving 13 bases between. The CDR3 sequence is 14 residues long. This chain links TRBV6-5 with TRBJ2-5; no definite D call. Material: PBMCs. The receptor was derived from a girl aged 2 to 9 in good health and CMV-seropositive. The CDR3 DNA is TGTGCCAGCAGTTACTCGGATAACACAGAAACCCAGTACTTC. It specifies CASSYSDNTETQYF.